These 5 T cell receptor beta chains were all obtained from the same sample, sequenced in a study of Graves' ophthalmopathy and Graves' hyperthyroidism. For repertoire sequencing, the TCR beta CDR3 regions were amplified from RNA transcripts. First-round RT-PCR with HTBI primers preceded a second-round multiplex PCR. In TCRdb, the multiplex PCR reads were re-called with MiXCR into one record per CDR3 protein. Altogether 500,000 to 800,000 distinct CDR3 sequences are present, 35% to 45% being singletons, with the ten largest covering about 3.3%. Sequenced sample: peripheral blood. These TCRs come from an adult man with Graves' ophthalmopathy.

This clonotype showed up just a few times. V usage is TRBV5-4 and J usage is TRBJ1-1; D may be TRBD1 (6 bases). Trimming pared 1 base from V and 5 bases from J, leaving 12 bases between. CDR3 size: 14 residues. Germline V lookup: CDR1 SGHNT, CDR2 YYREEE (reference sequence). The CDR3 here is CASSLMGARTEAFF. Written as DNA, the CDR3 is TGTGCCAGCAGCTTGATGGGGGCTCGGACTGAAGCTTTCTTT.

This clonotype showed up just once. The chain has TRBV10-3 and TRBJ1-2, with TRBD1 matching 7 bases. Trimming cost V 0 bases and J 8 bases; bases outside gene matches: 0. In germline, CDR1 is ENHRY, CDR2 SYGVKD. The CDR3 consists of 12 residues. The CDR3 coding sequence is TGTGCCATCAGTGAGTCGACAGGGGGCTACACCTTC. Translation gives CAISESTGGYTF.

This clonotype was counted at least ten times. This sequence joins TRBV10-3 and TRBJ1-6; D possibly corresponds to TRBD1 (5 bases). V lost 7 bases to trimming and J lost 6 bases, with 10 bases between them. The CDR3 runs to 13 residues. Per the germline V gene, CDR1 is ENHRY and CDR2 is SYGVKD. As DNA, the CDR3 is TGTGCCATCAACGGTGACAGTAATTCACCCCTCCACTTT. It yields the protein CAINGDSNSPLHF.

The chain joins TRBV5-1 to TRBJ2-7; possible D gene TRBD1, 6 bases. Germline assignment: CDR1 SGHRS and CDR2 YFSETQ. V lost 0 bases and J lost 3, with 10 bases in between. The CDR3 spans 14 residues. Here the CDR3 DNA reads TGCGCCAGCAGCTTGGCCGTCAGGGGCTACGAGCAGTACTTC. Translation gives CASSLAVRGYEQYF.

This clonotype was recorded at least ten times. The chain uses TRBV10-3 and TRBJ1-5; 9 bases fit TRBD1. This CDR3 is built from 19 residues. The J segment lost 2 bases and the V segment lost 10 bases, leaving 21 bases of the junction unmatched. CDR1 and CDR2 (germline): ENHRY, SYGVKD. The CDR3 DNA sequence: TGTGCCAGCAGCCACCCAGGCACAGGGGGCGCGTTTGGCAATCAGCCCCAGCATTTT. It encodes CASSHPGTGGAFGNQPQHF.